A single sample is the source of the 31 T cell receptor beta chains below, sequenced in a study of blood T cell repertoires in COVID-19. Using immunoSEQ multiplex PCR, the repertoire was profiled, and TCRdb retains in-frame clones only, with some absent. The sample lists a few hundred thousand clones; roughly 85% were seen once. Sequencing was carried out using peripheral blood. The receptors were sampled from a man over 45 with active or convalescent COVID-19.

The genes are TRBV5-1 and TRBJ2-2; 7 nucleotides align to TRBD2. Per the germline V gene, CDR1 is SGHRS and CDR2 is YFSETQ. V was clipped by 5 bases and J by 7 bases; unmatched bases: 5. This CDR3 region has 13 residues. The CDR3 DNA reads TGCGCCAGCAGTTACTTAGCGGGCGGGGAGCTGTTTTTT. This codes for CASSYLAGGELFF.

J is TRBJ1-2 and V is TRBV19; D remains ambiguous. Germline V CDR1 and CDR2: LNHDA, SQIVND (reference sequence). V was clipped by 5 bases and J by 7 bases, with 20 bases between them. The CDR3 has 15 amino acids. CDR3: CASSPPRGTAGGYTF. DNA of the CDR3: TGTGCCAGTAGTCCCCCTCGGGGTACCGCGGGTGGCTACACCTTC.

The V and J genes are TRBV28 and TRBJ2-7, with D perhaps matching TRBD2 (5 bases). This CDR3 contains 14 residues. The germline V gene has CDR1 MDHEN and CDR2 SYDVKM. Trimming took off 5 bases at V and 7 bases at J, with 18 bases between the two ends. CDR3 sequence: CASSLAPLGGEQYF. The CDR3 DNA sequence: TGTGCCAGCAGTCTCGCCCCACTAGGTGGGGAGCAGTACTTC.

The rearrangement uses TRBV7-9 and TRBJ1-1; no definite D call. Germline lookup yields CDR1 SEHNR and CDR2 FQNEAQ (reference sequence). Trimming stripped 5 bases from V and 7 bases from J, with 14 bases between. This CDR3 is 13 amino acids long. Here the CDR3 reads CASSPMSGGEAFF. CDR3 DNA sequence: TGTGCCAGCAGCCCCATGTCTGGAGGTGAAGCTTTCTTT.

The rearrangement links TRBV19 to TRBJ1-6; D not resolved. This CDR3 comprises 15 residues. Germline loops: CDR1 LNHDA, CDR2 SQIVND (reference sequence). Trimming took off 6 bases at V and 2 bases at J, with 11 bases between the two ends. The CDR3 sequence is CASRTSRAYNSPLHF. CDR3 nucleotide sequence: TGTGCCAGTAGAACCTCCCGCGCCTATAATTCACCCCTCCACTTT.

The J gene is TRBJ1-6, the V gene TRBV19; D is uncertain. Germline CDR1 LNHDA, CDR2 SQIVND (reference sequence). Trimming took 2 bases from V and 8 from J, leaving 10 bases between them. The CDR3 contains 14 residues. The CDR3 sequence: CASSIRKGDSPLHF. The CDR3 region has the DNA TGTGCCAGTAGTATACGCAAAGGAGATTCACCCCTCCACTTT.

This chain uses TRBV30 with TRBJ1-6; D unresolved. V gave up 1 base and J gave up 0 bases, with 7 bases separating them. This CDR3 is built from 15 residues. Germline CDR1 reads GTSNPN; CDR2 reads SVGIG (reference sequence). For the CDR3, the DNA is TGTGCCTGGAGTGAAGGAGTCTCCTATAATTCACCCCTCCACTTT. Translating gives CAWSEGVSYNSPLHF.

The V call is TRBV15, the J call TRBJ2-2; tentative D call: TRBD1 (5 bases). The germline CDR1 and CDR2 sequences are LNHNV and YYDKDF (reference sequence). Deletions cut 2 bases from V and 3 bases from J, with 16 bases between. The CDR3 has 17 amino acids. CDR3 nucleotides: TGTGCCACCAGCAGAAGCCAGGGTGGGCTATACACCGGGGAGCTGTTTTTT. It encodes CATSRSQGGLYTGELFF.

The rearrangement links TRBV3-1 (or the pseudogene TRBV3-2) to TRBJ1-6, with 8 bases matching TRBD1. The J segment lost 10 bases and the V segment lost 5 bases, leaving 13 bases of the junction unmatched. This CDR3 spans 16 amino acids. Germline V gene sequence: CDR1 LGHDT, CDR2 YNNKEL (reference sequence). The DNA of the CDR3 is TGTGCCAGCAGCGAAGGGATGACAGGGGCGCGATCACCCCTCCACTTT. The encoded protein is CASSEGMTGARSPLHF.

The chain combines TRBV15 with TRBJ2-4, with D possibly matching TRBD2 (6 bases). The CDR3 contains 14 residues. Per germline, CDR1 LNHNV and CDR2 YYDKDF (reference sequence). V lost 0 bases to trimming and J lost 7 bases, with 10 bases between them. The CDR3 nucleotides read TGTGCCACCAGCAGAGACGGGAGCGGCAACATTCAGTACTTC. Amino acids: CATSRDGSGNIQYF.

The chain joins TRBV18 to TRBJ2-6; D call uncertain. The CDR3 runs 18 residues. Germline V CDR1 and CDR2: KGHSH, LQKENI. Trimming took 2 bases from V and 0 from J, leaving 14 bases between them. This chain's CDR3 is CASSPAFLGSSGANVLTF. CDR3 nucleotide sequence: TGTGCCAGCTCACCAGCTTTTCTAGGCTCCTCTGGGGCCAACGTCCTGACTTTC.

The chain is built from TRBV7-3 and TRBJ2-1; D gene unclear. The germline CDR1 and CDR2 sequences are SGHTA and FQGTGA. The CDR3 runs 15 residues. Between the trimmed V and J ends, which lost 3 bases and 0 bases, there was a span of 9 bases. CDR3 protein: CASSFGGASYNEQFF. As DNA, the CDR3 is TGTGCCAGCAGCTTCGGTGGAGCCTCCTACAATGAGCAGTTCTTC.

This clone was observed a few times. This chain links TRBV6-2 or TRBV6-3 with TRBJ1-5; 8 bases fit TRBD1. The CDR3 covers 13 residues. The germline V gene has CDR1 MNHEY and CDR2 SVGEGT. Trimming removed 6 bases from V and 7 bases from J; junction bases left unmatched: 5. Here the CDR3 DNA reads TGTGCCAGCAGCCCAGACAGGGGCCAGCCCCAGCATTTT. Translated, it gives CASSPDRGQPQHF.

This clone appeared once. V and J are TRBV2 and TRBJ1-5; possibly TRBD1 for D (6 bases). The CDR3 contains 14 residues. Germline lookup yields CDR1 SNHLY and CDR2 FYNNEI. Trimming took off 8 bases at V and 7 bases at J, with 18 bases between the two ends. The CDR3 sequence: CASLIDRTGQPQHF. The DNA for the CDR3 is TGTGCCAGCTTGATCGACCGAACAGGGCAGCCCCAGCATTTT. Combining the CDR3 with reference TRBV2 and TRBJ1-5 gives the whole variable domain EPEVTQTPSHQVTQMGQEVILRCVPISNHLYFYWYRQILGQKVEFLVSFYNNEISEKSEIFDDQFSVERPDGSNFTLKIRSTKLEDSAMYFCASLIDRTGQPQHFGDGTRLSIL.

The rearrangement joins TRBV3-1 (or the pseudogene TRBV3-2) to TRBJ2-2; 7 bases align to TRBD2. V lost 3 bases to trimming and J lost 4 bases; unmatched junction nucleotides: 2. The CDR3 consists of 14 residues. Germline V gene data show CDR1 as LGHDT and CDR2 as YNNKEL (reference sequence). CDR3 nucleotide sequence: TGTGCCAGCAGCCAGGGGGGGGGCACCGGGGAGCTGTTTTTT. Translating gives CASSQGGGTGELFF.

This chain links TRBV18 with TRBJ2-2; TRBD1 agrees at 8 bases. Trimming took 0 bases from V and 4 from J; bases not matched to a gene: 10. The germline CDR1 and CDR2 sequences are KGHSH and LQKENI. The CDR3 length is 18 residues. CDR3 amino acids: CASSPPNSYTGGTGELFF. CDR3 nucleotide sequence: TGTGCCAGCTCACCACCGAACAGTTATACAGGGGGCACCGGGGAGCTGTTTTTT.

This sequence joins TRBV18 and TRBJ2-5; 8 bases map to TRBD1. Germline V gives CDR1 KGHSH, CDR2 LQKENI. The CDR3 runs 15 residues. The V and J ends lost 3 bases and 2 bases, in that order; junction bases with no gene match: 5. As DNA, the CDR3 is TGTGCCAGCTCACCTGGGACAGGCCGTCAAGAGACCCAGTACTTC. Protein: CASSPGTGRQETQYF.

J is TRBJ2-1 and V is TRBV6-2 or TRBV6-3; 8 bases fit TRBD2. After removal of 6 bases from V and 7 bases from J, the junction contained 5 bases not matched to a gene. Germline V CDR1 and CDR2: MNHEY, SVGEGT. This CDR3 region has 13 residues. This chain's CDR3 is CASSSGSRNEQFF. In DNA form, the CDR3 reads TGTGCCAGCAGCAGCGGGAGTAGGAATGAGCAGTTCTTC.

The chain is built from TRBV9 and TRBJ2-2, with D unresolved. The CDR3 loop spans 12 amino acids. Germline loops: CDR1 SGDLS, CDR2 YYNGEE. Trimming removed 7 bases at V and 9 bases at J, with 13 bases between. The CDR3 nucleotides read TGTGCCAGCGCGACTCCGTCCCGGGAGCTGTTTTTT. It codes for CASATPSRELFF.

CDR3 bases: TGTGCCGGGCGATATCCGACAGGGGTGAACAATCAGCCCCAGCATTTT. It yields the protein CAGRYPTGVNNQPQHF. The chain uses TRBV21-1 and TRBJ1-5; the D segment call TRBD1 is taken from the table without a DNA check. TRBV21-1 is a pseudogene locus. This CDR3 is 16 amino acids long.

This clone was found once. The chain joins TRBV11-2 to TRBJ2-1; D is uncertain. V shed 6 bases and J shed 0 bases, with 9 bases lying between them. CDR1 and CDR2 from the germline V gene are SGHAT and FQNNGV. This CDR3 is built from 14 residues. DNA for the CDR3: TGTGCCAGCAGTGTCGTCGTCTCCTACAATGAGCAGTTCTTC. Its translation: CASSVVVSYNEQFF.

The chain is built from TRBV2 and TRBJ1-3; 7 bases are shared with TRBD1. V was pared by 9 bases and J by 4 bases, with 12 bases of the junction left unmatched. The CDR3 runs 15 residues. Looked up from germline, CDR1 is SNHLY and CDR2 is FYNNEI. Here the CDR3 DNA reads TGTGCCAGTTCGATGGACAGGTCGATCGGAAACACCATATATTTT. Translated, it gives CASSMDRSIGNTIYF.

The genes are TRBV30 and TRBJ1-1; D is unresolved. V lost 2 bases, J lost 1 base, and 8 bases lay in between. The CDR3 is made up of 13 amino acids. Germline CDR1 GTSNPN, CDR2 SVGIG (reference sequence). Here the CDR3 reads CAWSPTRNTEAFF. CDR3 coding DNA: TGTGCCTGGAGTCCGACACGGAACACTGAAGCTTTCTTT.

The chain carries TRBV5-4 and TRBJ2-2; 7 bases agree with TRBD1. Germline trimming cut 0 bases from V and 0 bases from J; bases unmatched to any gene: 2. CDR1 and CDR2 from the germline V gene are SGHNT and YYREEE (reference sequence). The CDR3 runs to 16 residues. In DNA form, the CDR3 reads TGTGCCAGCAGCTTGGCCCAGGGGGCGAACACCGGGGAGCTGTTTTTT. Its translation is CASSLAQGANTGELFF.

The chain combines TRBV11-2 with TRBJ2-7; possible D gene TRBD1, 6 bases. Germline V lookup: CDR1 SGHAT, CDR2 FQNNGV. V dropped 2 bases and J dropped 5 bases, with 10 bases sitting between them. The length of the CDR3 is 13 residues. The chain's CDR3 is CASSLQGTHEQYF. The CDR3 DNA is TGTGCCAGCAGCTTACAGGGGACCCACGAGCAGTACTTC.

The chain has TRBV19 and TRBJ1-2, with 8 bases identical to TRBD1. The CDR3 is 15 residues long. Germline CDR1 reads LNHDA; CDR2 reads SQIVND (reference sequence). The junction had 6 bases not matched to a gene; V was cut back by 6 bases and J by 0 bases. CDR3 residues: CASRRPDRANYGYTF. The DNA of the CDR3 is TGTGCCAGTAGGAGACCGGACAGGGCTAACTATGGCTACACCTTC.

The chain links TRBV7-2 to TRBJ2-7; tentative D call: TRBD2 (5 bases). Germline assignment: CDR1 SGHTA and CDR2 FQGNSA. CDR3 size: 13 residues. Trimming shortened V by 1 base and J by 6 bases, and 10 bases separated the two germline ends. CDR3 amino acids: CASSLVPAGEQYF. Here the CDR3 DNA reads TGTGCCAGCAGCTTAGTCCCCGCGGGCGAGCAGTACTTC.

This clone was seen only a few times. The gene calls are TRBV6-5 and TRBJ1-2, with D tentatively TRBD1 (6 bases). The CDR3 spans 14 residues. Per germline, CDR1 MNHEY and CDR2 SVGAGI. V lost 6 bases, J lost 4 bases, and 15 bases lay in between. The DNA of the CDR3 is TGTGCCAGCAGACCCCCGGGACAACGCTATGGCTACACCTTC. It codes for CASRPPGQRYGYTF.

The gene calls are TRBV18 and TRBJ2-3; D is perhaps TRBD1 (5 bases). Germline loops: CDR1 KGHSH, CDR2 LQKENI. The CDR3 length is 15 residues. The ends were cut back, 1 base at V and 0 bases at J, with 8 bases in the middle. The CDR3 DNA follows: TGTGCCAGCTCACCACGGCAGGGTAGCACAGATACGCAGTATTTT. As protein: CASSPRQGSTDTQYF.

The genes are TRBV19 and TRBJ2-7; TRBD2 is a possible D gene (5 bases). This CDR3 contains 14 residues. CDR1 and CDR2 from the germline V gene are LNHDA and SQIVND (reference sequence). Trimming removed 5 bases at V and 3 bases at J, with 14 bases between. The CDR3 loop reads CASSWVGADYEQYF. In DNA form, the CDR3 reads TGTGCCAGTAGTTGGGTGGGAGCGGACTACGAGCAGTACTTC.

This clone was counted only a few times. This chain connects TRBV4-2 to TRBJ2-7; tentatively, D is TRBD1 (5 bases). CDR3 length: 11 amino acids. Germline V gene data show CDR1 as LGHNA and CDR2 as YNFKEQ. V was shortened by 0 bases and J by 9 bases, with 6 bases between the two germline ends. DNA for the CDR3: TGTGCCAGCAGCCAAGAAGGGGTGCAGTACTTC. It encodes CASSQEGVQYF.